A single sample gave rise to the 24 T cell receptor beta chains below, sequenced in a study of blood T cells in healthy people across ages (dated by TCRdb to between 2014 and 2016). Library prep was done by 5' RACE. Sequenced using an Illumina HiSeq 2500. A second PCR of about 7 to 12 cycles was performed with a sample-barcoded 5' primer and a J-beta primer mix. The raw public data were reprocessed by TCRdb itself: fastp quality trimming at Q25, MiXCR clonotype calling, in-frame beta chains only. For every CDR3 protein sequence, its rows merge into one entry that carries the most common genes and DNA. This sample lists 500,000 to 700,000 distinct CDR3 sequences; under 30% were detected once. Around 16% of the sample is in the top ten clones. The sequenced sample consisted of blood. Receptors were obtained from a woman older than 75 in good health.

This clonotype was observed a handful of times. A read error may explain this, as a much larger clone is one base away. The V and J genes are TRBV7-2 and TRBJ1-4, with D perhaps TRBD1 (5 bases). The CDR3 has 16 residues. Germline lookup yields CDR1 SGHTA and CDR2 FQGNSA. DNA for the CDR3: TGTGCCAGCAGCTTAGCTGGGACTGGTGGATCTGAAAAACGGTTTTTT. It specifies CASSLAGTGGSEKRFF. The whole variable domain, remainder taken from reference TRBV7-2 and TRBJ1-4, is GAGVSQSPSNKVTEKGKDVELRCDPISGHTALYWYRQSLGQGLEFLIYFQGNSAPDKSGLPSDRFSAERTGGSVSTLTIQRTQQEDSAVYLCASSLAGTGGSEKRFFGSGTQLSVL.

There are many counts of this clonotype. The V gene is TRBV15, the J gene TRBJ2-7; 7 nucleotides align to TRBD1. Trimming cost V 1 base and J 5 bases; bases outside gene matches: 11. CDR3 length: 16 residues. Looked up from germline, CDR1 is LNHNV and CDR2 is YYDKDF (reference sequence). CDR3 loop: CATSRASLGTVDEQYF. DNA for the CDR3: TGTGCCACCAGCAGAGCCTCTTTGGGGACAGTCGACGAGCAGTACTTC.

As regards this clonotype: A much larger clone sits a single nucleotide away, making a read error possible. The CDR3 bases are TGCAGTGCCGCGGGACTAGCGGGGGGTTACAATGAGCGGTTCTTC. Encoded protein: CSAAGLAGGYNERFF. The chain couples TRBV20-1 to TRBJ2-1; 15 nucleotides agree with TRBD2. The germline V gene has CDR1 DFQATT and CDR2 SNEGSKA (reference sequence). The CDR3 runs to 15 residues.

In this sample, this clonotype turned up many times. The chain links TRBV7-8 to TRBJ2-3; tentative D call: TRBD1 (6 bases). The CDR3 loop spans 15 amino acids. V gave up 6 bases and J gave up 2 bases, with 15 bases separating them. Germline CDR1 and CDR2: SGHVS and FQNEAQ. The CDR3 protein is CASSPPTGATDTQYF. The CDR3 nucleotides read TGTGCCAGCAGTCCACCGACAGGCGCCACAGATACGCAGTATTTT.

This clonotype was detected a few times. The chain carries TRBV30 and TRBJ1-4; D ambiguous. Germline V gene data show CDR1 as GTSNPN and CDR2 as SVGIG (reference sequence). The V end was cut by 0 bases, the J end by 2 bases, with 10 bases between. The CDR3 sequence is 15 residues long. The DNA for the CDR3 is TGTGCCTGGAGTGTACGAGCGGAGACTAATGAAAAACTGTTTTTT. Protein: CAWSVRAETNEKLFF.

The rearrangement uses TRBV15 and TRBJ1-5; 8 bases line up with TRBD1. This CDR3 has 19 residues. Germline CDR1 reads LNHNV; CDR2 reads YYDKDF (reference sequence). J lost 4 bases, V lost 0 bases, and 14 bases had no gene match. CDR3: CATSRERTGSAGGNQPQHF. CDR3 DNA: TGTGCCACCAGCAGAGAAAGGACAGGGTCGGCCGGAGGTAATCAGCCCCAGCATTTT.

Remarks on this clonotype: Compared with germline, one end of the junction differs, possibly owing to a read error. The rearrangement uses TRBV9 and TRBJ1-2; 8 bases are a match to TRBD1. Per the germline V gene, CDR1 is SGDLS and CDR2 is YYNGEE. CDR3 length: 14 residues. In DNA form, the CDR3 reads TGTGCCAGCAGCGCATGGACAGGGAACTATGGCTACATCTTC. Protein: CASSAWTGNYGYIF.

This clonotype was recorded many times. The chain recombines TRBV20-1 with TRBJ2-5; perhaps TRBD1 as D (5 bases). CDR1 and CDR2 from the germline V gene are DFQATT and SNEGSKA (reference sequence). The CDR3 is 13 amino acids. With 6 bases removed from V and 2 bases from J, the gap between germline ends came to 13 bases. CDR3 sequence: CSAGPTEQETQYF. CDR3 DNA: TGCAGTGCCGGGCCGACAGAACAAGAGACCCAGTACTTC.

This clonotype was seen many times. The chain joins TRBV20-1 to TRBJ2-6; D remains unclear. The CDR3 is made up of 15 amino acids. In germline, CDR1 is DFQATT, CDR2 SNEGSKA (reference sequence). V gave up 0 bases and J gave up 0 bases, with 6 bases separating them. CDR3 sequence (DNA): TGCAGTGCTAGAGATGTGTTCTCTGGGGCCAACGTCCTGACTTTC. Its protein product is CSARDVFSGANVLTF.

This clonotype was observed at least ten times. The V gene is TRBV15, the J gene TRBJ1-1; D unresolved. Between the trimmed V and J ends, which lost 5 bases and 8 bases, there was a span of 18 bases. The CDR3 is made up of 14 amino acids. Germline V gives CDR1 LNHNV, CDR2 YYDKDF (reference sequence). The DNA for the CDR3 is TGTGCCACCAGCCCCACCCCGGGAGCTCCGGAAGCTTTCTTT. Translation: CATSPTPGAPEAFF.

V and J are TRBV5-1 and TRBJ2-3; either TRBD1 or TRBD2 may fit D (5 bases each). Trimming removed 0 bases from V and 0 bases from J, with 14 bases in between. The CDR3 runs to 17 residues. The V gene's germline CDR1 is SGHRS and CDR2 YFSETQ. CDR3 bases: TGCGCCAGCAGCTTGGGGTCAGGGAGACCCAGCACAGATACGCAGTATTTT. This sequence encodes CASSLGSGRPSTDTQYF.

In its sample, this clonotype was seen many times. The J gene is TRBJ2-1, the V gene TRBV6-1; the D is unclear. This CDR3 comprises 13 residues. V shed 2 bases and J shed 7 bases, with 9 bases lying between them. The V gene's germline CDR1 is MNHNS and CDR2 SASEGT. The CDR3 region is CASSERAGNEQFF. Here the CDR3 DNA reads TGTGCCAGCAGTGAACGGGCCGGGAATGAGCAGTTCTTC.

This clonotype has more than one count but fewer than ten. This may stem from a read error, because a much larger clone lies one nucleotide away. V is TRBV7-9 and J is TRBJ1-6; D remains ambiguous. V was clipped by 5 bases and J by 18 bases, with 23 bases between them. The CDR3 runs to 14 residues. The V gene's germline CDR1 is SEHNR and CDR2 FQNEAQ (reference sequence). The CDR3 region has the DNA TGTGCCAGCAGCCCCGGGTCTGCCGATTGGACCCCCCACTTT. This encodes CASSPGSADWTPHF.

This clonotype has only a few counts. A much larger clonotype is one base distant, so this may be a read error. The chain couples TRBV12-3 or TRBV12-4 to TRBJ1-2; 7 nucleotides agree with TRBD1. The CDR3 has 14 amino acids. J was trimmed by 7 bases and V by 5 bases; bases with no gene match: 10. CDR3 sequence: CASSPDREGSGYTF. The DNA of the CDR3 is TGTGCCAGCAGTCCCGACAGGGAAGGCTCTGGCTACACCTTC.

This clonotype has ten or more counts. The CDR3 sequence is CASSYFGTGQPQHF. The DNA of the CDR3 is TGTGCCAGCAGTTACTTCGGGACGGGGCAGCCCCAGCATTTT. The chain is built from TRBV6-5 and TRBJ1-5; D may be TRBD1 (5 bases). V gave up 1 base and J gave up 7 bases, with 11 bases separating them. The CDR3 sequence is 14 residues long. The germline V gene encodes CDR1 MNHEY and CDR2 SVGAGI.

This sequence joins TRBV18 and TRBJ1-5; D gene uncertain. Germline assignment: CDR1 KGHSH and CDR2 LQKENI. V lost 4 bases to trimming and J lost 6 bases, with 13 bases between them. The CDR3 runs to 14 residues. This chain's CDR3 is CASSQGSRSQPQHF. The CDR3 DNA sequence: TGTGCCAGCTCACAAGGGAGTAGGAGTCAGCCCCAGCATTTT.

This clonotype was seen repeatedly, ten times or more. With a much larger clone just one base away, this may be a read error. This chain uses TRBV20-1 with TRBJ2-5; perhaps D is TRBD1 or TRBD2 (5 bases each). Trimming shortened V by 8 bases and J by 11 bases, and 21 bases separated the two germline ends. Germline V lookup: CDR1 DFQATT, CDR2 SNEGSKA (reference sequence). This CDR3 comprises 12 residues. The CDR3 bases are TGCAGTAAATCCGGGACCCTAAATGAGCAGTACTTC. This translates into CSKSGTLNEQYF.

This chain links TRBV12-3 or TRBV12-4 with TRBJ1-5; D is unclear. The CDR3 runs to 14 residues. The V end was cut by 7 bases, the J end by 2 bases, with 12 bases between. The CDR3 DNA is TGTGCCAGCACCCCTTACGGGGGCAATCAGCCCCAGCATTTT. It translates to CASTPYGGNQPQHF.

This clonotype appeared a few times. A much larger clone lies a single base off, so this may be a read error. The chain links TRBV21-1 to TRBJ1-5. TRBV21-1 is recorded as a pseudogene. The CDR3 is made up of 12 amino acids. The CDR3 is CASSKTDQPQHF. In DNA form, the CDR3 reads TGTGCCAGCAGCAAGACCGATCAGCCCCAGCATTTT.

Ten or more counts support this clonotype. The genes are TRBV6-6 and TRBJ2-3, with D unclear. The CDR3 is 14 amino acids. CDR1 is MNHNY and CDR2 is SVGAGI in the germline V gene (reference sequence). Trimming took 2 bases from V and 4 from J, leaving 10 bases between them. CDR3 loop: CASSYEKGSDTQYF. DNA for the CDR3: TGTGCCAGCAGTTACGAAAAGGGCTCAGATACGCAGTATTTT.

This clonotype has just a few counts. The chain has TRBV7-2 and TRBJ1-1; no reliable D call. V lost 2 bases and J lost 10, with 14 bases in between. This CDR3 comprises 13 residues. CDR1 SGHTA and CDR2 FQGNSA come from the germline V gene. In nucleotides, the CDR3 is TGTGCCAGCAGCTTATCCCCAGCCAGTGGAGCTTTCTTT. It encodes CASSLSPASGAFF.

The chain couples TRBV5-1 to TRBJ2-4; tentative D call: TRBD2 (7 bases). The J call may be in error: the DNA end matches TRBJ2-7 better. CDR3 length: 13 amino acids. CDR1 is SGHRS, CDR2 YFSETQ, per germline. The CDR3 coding sequence is TGCGCCAGCAAGTACGGGGGGCCAGGCGAGCAGTACTTC. It encodes CASKYGGPGEQYF.

This clonotype turned up a few times. The chain joins TRBV27 to TRBJ1-4; a possible D gene is TRBD1 (6 bases). The CDR3 runs to 17 residues. The V end lost 9 bases, the J end lost 5 bases, and 25 bases lay between the germline ends. CDR1 and CDR2 from the germline V gene are MNHEY and SMNVEV (reference sequence). The chain's CDR3 is CASTEGGITGSNEKLFF. CDR3 coding DNA: TGTGCCAGTACTGAGGGGGGAATAACAGGGTCGAATGAAAAACTGTTTTTT.

This clonotype was counted once. The chain has TRBV19 and TRBJ1-5; D ambiguous. Per germline, CDR1 LNHDA and CDR2 SQIVND (reference sequence). V lost 0 bases, J lost 6 bases, and 12 bases lay in between. The CDR3 sequence is 15 residues long. The CDR3 DNA follows: TGTGCCAGTAGTATAGAGGCGGCTTACAGTCAGCCCCAGCATTTT. Protein product: CASSIEAAYSQPQHF.